The sequence of this T cell receptor (beta chain) was determined in a study of human T cells and chemical hapten exposure. Study overall: Skin on the upper inner arm, roughly 2 cm by roughly 2 cm in size, was sensitized with 2% DPC.

Methods used by the authors: Per-sample TCR counts ranged from about 20,000 to 750,000, median 95,638. MiXCR, applied by TCRdb to the RACE reads, yields one record per CDR3 protein. The V and J calls, along with clone size, are taken from TCRdb and not from the paper's own processing. The data contain under 300,000 distinct CDR3 sequences, 7.5% to 10% of them singletons. The V end lost 0 bases, the J end lost 2 bases, and 9 bases lay between the germline ends. The CDR3 totals 14 residues. Germline CDR1 is SGHRS and CDR2 is YFSETQ. Time point reported: pre-sensitization, week 0. Noted treatment: therapeutic diphenylcyclopropenone sensitization with weekly scalp DPC.

The TCR comes from a woman in her 40s with alopecia areata. Some clones in this sample may be carry-over from other donors' samples. The sequences come from whole blood, collected in connection with sensitization to the hapten diphenylcyclopropenone (DPC). This rearrangement joins TRBV5-1 to TRBJ2-7, with D hard to call. Here the CDR3 DNA reads TGCGCCAGCAGCTTGGAGAGTGGGACCTACGAGCAGTACTTC. It is translated as CASSLESGTYEQYF.